These 30 T cell receptor beta chains were sequenced from one sample in a study of blood T cell repertoires in COVID-19. The table came from immunoSEQ multiplex PCR; TCRdb's copy has only in-frame clones and leaves some out. The table has about 120,000 clones, about 83% seen once. Input material: peripheral blood. These receptors all stem from a man older than 75 with active or convalescent COVID-19.

The V and J genes are TRBV5-6 and TRBJ2-1; D may be TRBD2 (5 bases). With 1 base removed from V and 7 bases from J, the gap between germline ends came to 9 bases. CDR3 length equals 13 residues. Germline loops: CDR1 SGHDT, CDR2 YYEEEE. DNA for the CDR3: TGTGCCAGCAGCTTGCTAGCTAGAAATGAGCAGTTCTTC. The encoded protein is CASSLLARNEQFF.

V is TRBV5-1 and J is TRBJ2-5, with D possibly matching TRBD2 (5 bases). V was cut by 4 bases and J by 5 bases, with 18 bases left in between. The CDR3 spans 15 residues. Germline-derived CDR1 and CDR2 are SGHRS and YFSETQ. CDR3: CASSPPPGLGETQYF. CDR3 bases: TGCGCCAGCAGCCCCCCCCCAGGACTTGGGGAGACCCAGTACTTC.

This clone was picked up one time. The chain uses TRBV27 and TRBJ1-2; TRBD1 aligns across 7 bases. The germline CDR1 and CDR2 sequences are MNHEY and SMNVEV (reference sequence). J was trimmed by 8 bases and V by 4 bases; bases with no gene match: 25. This CDR3 contains 19 residues. The CDR3 DNA reads as TGTGCCAGCAGTTACAGACAGGGAAACATGCAAAGGGGTCCGGGGGGCTACACCTTC. This gives the protein CASSYRQGNMQRGPGGYTF.

This CDR3 is CASSQGAFENTEAFF. In DNA, the CDR3 is TGTGCCAGCAGTCAGGGGGCCTTTGAGAACACTGAAGCTTTCTTT. The chain is built from TRBV6-5 and TRBJ1-1; TRBD1 matches at 8 bases. The CDR3 consists of 15 residues. V shed 5 bases and J 1 base; nucleotides not matched to a gene: 6. CDR1 and CDR2 from the germline V gene are MNHEY and SVGAGI.

About this clone: A read error may produce the germline difference seen at one junction end. The chain is built from TRBV6-5 and TRBJ2-5; no clear D gene. CDR3 length: 14 residues. The V gene's germline CDR1 is MNHEY and CDR2 SVGAGI. The CDR3 region is CASSEAPGQKTQYF. CDR3 DNA sequence: TGTGCCAGCTCCGAAGCTCCAGGCCAAAAGACCCAGTACTTC.

The chain uses TRBV19 and TRBJ2-7, with 10 bases fitting TRBD1. Per the germline V gene, CDR1 is LNHDA and CDR2 is SQIVND (reference sequence). This CDR3 is 15 amino acids long. Losses at the gene ends were 6 bases for V and 3 bases for J; bases not matched to a gene: 8. The chain's CDR3 is CASSNTGTGDYEQYF. CDR3 sequence (DNA): TGTGCCAGTAGCAATACCGGGACAGGGGACTACGAGCAGTACTTC. Based on the CDR3 plus reference TRBV19 and TRBJ2-7, the full variable domain is DGGITQSPKYLFRKEGQNVTLSCEQNLNHDAMYWYRQDPGQGLRLIYYSQIVNDFQKGDIAEGYSVSREKKESFPLTVTSAQKNPTAFYLCASSNTGTGDYEQYFGPGTRLTVT.

The CDR3 DNA reads TGTGCCAGCAGTGACCTAGCGGTTGATGCCTACGAGCAGTACTTC. This sequence encodes CASSDLAVDAYEQYF. The chain uses TRBV27 and TRBJ2-7, with 7 bases aligning to TRBD2. The trim removed 5 bases at V and 2 bases at J, leaving 9 bases unmatched. The germline V gene has CDR1 MNHEY and CDR2 SMNVEV (reference sequence). This CDR3 has 15 residues.

This rearrangement joins TRBV5-6 to TRBJ2-1; 7 bases agree with TRBD1. CDR1 and CDR2 (germline): SGHDT, YYEEEE. Germline trimming cut 4 bases from V and 9 bases from J; bases unmatched to any gene: 19. The CDR3 is made up of 17 amino acids. The CDR3 is CASSIVWERQGVSEQFF. Here the CDR3 DNA reads TGTGCCAGCAGCATTGTATGGGAGAGACAGGGAGTTAGTGAGCAGTTCTTC.

The V gene is TRBV19, the J gene TRBJ2-3; 7 bases fit TRBD2. Germline CDR1 LNHDA, CDR2 SQIVND (reference sequence). J gave up 14 bases and V 1 base, and 12 bases lay outside the gene matches. There are 14 residues in the CDR3. The CDR3 here is CASSIGAGLDGVYF. CDR3 nucleotide sequence: TGTGCCAGTAGTATAGGCGCTGGACTAGATGGAGTGTATTTT.

A few counts support this clone. The V gene is TRBV29-1, the J gene TRBJ1-5, with 10 positions matching TRBD1. CDR1 is SQVTM, CDR2 ANQGSEA, per germline. The CDR3 sequence is 13 residues long. Trimming removed 8 bases from V and 7 bases from J; junction bases left unmatched: 8. CDR3 region: CSIRQGAGQPQHF. CDR3 DNA: TGCAGCATACGACAGGGGGCGGGACAGCCCCAGCATTTT.

V and J are TRBV12-3 or TRBV12-4 and TRBJ2-3; possible D gene TRBD2, 5 bases. Trimming removed 8 bases at V and 4 bases at J, with 7 bases between. There are 11 residues in the CDR3. CDR3 in amino acids: CASVGADTQYF. The CDR3 DNA follows: TGTGCCAGCGTCGGGGCAGATACGCAGTATTTT.

The chain employs TRBV6-2 or TRBV6-3 and TRBJ1-3, with 9 bases lining up with TRBD1. Losses at the gene ends were 5 bases for V and 4 bases for J; bases not matched to a gene: 9. Germline V gene lookup returns CDR1 MNHEY and CDR2 SVGEGT. CDR3 length: 16 residues. The DNA of the CDR3 is TGTGCCAGCAGTCACCTAACAGGGGGCATCGGAAACACCATATATTTT. Amino acid sequence: CASSHLTGGIGNTIYF.

The chain carries TRBV3-1 (or the pseudogene TRBV3-2) and TRBJ2-5; TRBD1 matches 7 bases. Per the germline V gene, CDR1 is LGHDT and CDR2 is YNNKEL (reference sequence). This CDR3 contains 12 residues. After removal of 6 bases from V and 5 bases from J, the junction contained 3 bases not matched to a gene. The CDR3, as DNA: TGTGCCAGCAGACAGGGGAGCGAGACCCAGTACTTC. The encoded protein is CASRQGSETQYF.

The rearrangement uses TRBV5-1 and TRBJ1-6; 7 positions agree with TRBD1. This CDR3 contains 16 residues. V gave up 0 bases and J gave up 7 bases; unmatched junction bases: 7. Germline V gene lookup returns CDR1 SGHRS and CDR2 YFSETQ. CDR3 in DNA: TGCGCCAGCAGCTTGGAGTACGCAGGGGGGAATTCACCCCTCCACTTT. This gives the protein CASSLEYAGGNSPLHF.

The J gene is TRBJ1-2, the V gene TRBV24-1, with TRBD1 matching 9 bases. CDR1 and CDR2 from the germline V gene are KGHDR and SFDVKD. CDR3 length equals 14 residues. With 3 bases clipped from V and 10 bases from J, the junction kept 8 bases outside the gene matches. The CDR3 here is CATSDPTGGAFYTF. The CDR3 DNA reads TGTGCCACCAGTGATCCTACAGGGGGCGCCTTCTACACCTTC.

This chain uses TRBV27 with TRBJ2-3; tentative D call: TRBD1 (6 bases). CDR1 and CDR2 (germline): MNHEY, SMNVEV (reference sequence). V lost 0 bases, J lost 10 bases, and 11 bases lay in between. The CDR3 has 13 amino acids. CDR3 sequence (DNA): TGTGCCAGCAGTTTATCGCTGGGGGCTGCGCAGTATTTT. As protein: CASSLSLGAAQYF.

The rearrangement links TRBV5-4 to TRBJ2-3; 9 bases agree with TRBD2. This CDR3 has 15 amino acids. Trimming took 0 bases from V and 8 from J; bases not matched to a gene: 7. Germline CDR1 SGHNT, CDR2 YYREEE (reference sequence). CDR3 sequence (DNA): TGTGCCAGCAGCTTGGATACGACTAGCGGAGCTACGCAGTATTTT. As protein: CASSLDTTSGATQYF.

The chain has TRBV30 and TRBJ2-3; TRBD2 matches 8 bases. CDR3 size: 15 residues. Trimming took 5 bases from V and 1 from J; bases not matched to a gene: 8. Germline CDR1 and CDR2: GTSNPN and SVGIG (reference sequence). This CDR3 is CAWGSQGLGTDTQYF. The CDR3 region has the DNA TGTGCCTGGGGGTCTCAGGGACTAGGCACAGATACGCAGTATTTT. Drawing the rest from reference TRBV30 and TRBJ2-3, the complete variable domain is SQTIHQWPATLVQPVGSPLSLECTVEGTSNPNLYWYRQAAGRGLQLLFYSVGIGQISSEVPQNLSASRPQDRQFILSSKKLLLSDSGFYLCAWGSQGLGTDTQYFGPGTRLTVL.

Here the CDR3 DNA reads TGTGCCAGCAGGCGGACAGCCCTTTACGAGCAGTACTTC. This translates into CASRRTALYEQYF. This chain joins TRBV2 and TRBJ2-7; possible D gene TRBD1, 6 bases. The CDR3 sequence is 13 residues long. V lost 6 bases and J lost 4, with 13 bases in between. Germline CDR1 reads SNHLY; CDR2 reads FYNNEI. The variable domain in full, completed from reference TRBV2 and TRBJ2-7, reads EPEVTQTPSHQVTQMGQEVILRCVPISNHLYFYWYRQILGQKVEFLVSFYNNEISEKSEIFDDQFSVERPDGSNFTLKIRSTKLEDSAMYFCASRRTALYEQYFGPGTRLTVT.

V usage is TRBV6-2 or TRBV6-3 and J usage is TRBJ2-2; D ambiguous. This CDR3 spans 16 amino acids. The V gene lost 2 bases and the J gene lost 0 bases, with 10 bases spanning the gap. Per germline, CDR1 MNHEY and CDR2 SVGEGT. CDR3 in amino acids: CASSYVRRSNTGELFF. The CDR3, as DNA: TGTGCCAGCAGTTACGTGAGGAGATCGAACACCGGGGAGCTGTTTTTT.

CDR3 in amino acids: CASSPHGTGPYEQYF. The CDR3 nucleotides read TGTGCCAGCAGCCCCCACGGGACAGGGCCCTACGAGCAGTACTTC. V usage is TRBV9 and J usage is TRBJ2-7; 9 bases are a match to TRBD1. The V segment lost 4 bases and the J segment 2 bases; nucleotides outside the gene matches: 7. Germline values: CDR1 SGDLS, CDR2 YYNGEE. This CDR3 is 15 amino acids long.

V usage is TRBV11-2 and J usage is TRBJ1-4; D gene ambiguous. The CDR3 has 14 residues. Deletions cut 3 bases from V and 8 bases from J, with 13 bases between. CDR1 is SGHAT and CDR2 is FQNNGV in the germline V gene. Here the CDR3 DNA reads TGTGCCAGCAGCTTCGCAGGTGGGAGGGAAAAACTGTTTTTT. It translates to CASSFAGGREKLFF.

This clone was seen only a few times. The CDR3, as DNA: TGTGCCAGCAGCTTACTAGCGGGGGGCACAGATACGCAGTATTTT. Its translation: CASSLLAGGTDTQYF. V and J are TRBV11-2 and TRBJ2-3; 10 positions agree with TRBD2. With V trimmed by 2 bases and J by 1 base, 0 bases remained unmatched. Germline loops: CDR1 SGHAT, CDR2 FQNNGV. The CDR3 is made up of 15 amino acids. The full variable domain, its missing parts supplied by reference TRBV11-2 and TRBJ2-3, is EAGVAQSPRYKIIEKRQSVAFWCNPISGHATLYWYQQILGQGPKLLIQFQNNGVVDDSQLPKDRFSAERLKGVDSTLKIQPAKLEDSAVYLCASSLLAGGTDTQYFGPGTRLTVL.

The CDR3 DNA follows: TGTGCCAGAAGCTTAACAGGTGTCGAAGAGACCCAGTACTTC. It specifies CARSLTGVEETQYF. The chain couples TRBV5-3 to TRBJ2-5, with D maybe TRBD1 (5 bases). TRBV5-3 counts as an open reading frame of uncertain function. Trimming cost V 2 bases and J 3 bases, with 11 bases left between them. This CDR3 has 14 residues.

V is TRBV5-1 and J is TRBJ1-3; 11 positions match TRBD1. This CDR3 is built from 17 residues. Trimming cost V 4 bases and J 3 bases; bases outside gene matches: 9. Germline V gene lookup returns CDR1 SGHRS and CDR2 YFSETQ. The CDR3 nucleotides are TGCGCCAGCAGCCCGGGGACAGGGGGAAGCTTTGGAAACACCATATATTTT. This translates into CASSPGTGGSFGNTIYF.

The chain couples TRBV29-1 to TRBJ2-1, with D possibly TRBD2 on 6 matching bases. The ends were cut back, 4 bases at V and 5 bases at J, with 15 bases in the middle. Germline CDR1 and CDR2: SQVTM and ANQGSEA. The CDR3 extends over 14 amino acids. The CDR3 nucleotides read TGCAGCGTTGCCTTTGGAGGAGGGGACAATGAGCAGTTCTTC. The encoded protein is CSVAFGGGDNEQFF.

The chain employs TRBV6-2 or TRBV6-3 and TRBJ1-1; TRBD1 might be the D (5 bases). Deletions cut 5 bases from V and 1 base from J, with 11 bases between. The V gene's germline CDR1 is MNHEY and CDR2 SVGEGT. The CDR3 runs to 14 residues. This CDR3 is CASSGGLPNTEAFF. CDR3 sequence (DNA): TGTGCCAGCAGTGGGGGACTGCCGAACACTGAAGCTTTCTTT.

The V and J genes are TRBV27 and TRBJ2-2; TRBD2 aligns across 7 bases. The length of the CDR3 is 16 residues. V lost 6 bases, J lost 7 bases, and 14 bases stayed unmatched. Per the germline V gene, CDR1 is MNHEY and CDR2 is SMNVEV (reference sequence). CDR3 bases: TGTGCCAGCAGCCGTTTTGCGCGGGGGTTTGGCGGGGAGCTGTTTTTT. Its protein product is CASSRFARGFGGELFF.

CDR3 DNA: TGCAGTGCTCCTAACCCCGAAAAACTGTTTTTT. Its protein product is CSAPNPEKLFF. The J gene is TRBJ1-4, the V gene TRBV20-1; D unclear. V dropped 5 bases and J dropped 8 bases, with 9 bases sitting between them. Looked up from germline, CDR1 is DFQATT and CDR2 is SNEGSKA (reference sequence). The CDR3 consists of 11 residues.

The rearrangement uses TRBV7-3 and TRBJ2-7; D is possibly TRBD1 (6 bases). Per germline, CDR1 SGHTA and CDR2 FQGTGA. V shed 5 bases and J shed 5 bases, with 16 bases lying between them. This CDR3 is built from 14 residues. The CDR3 is CASSTTGNTHEQYF. In nucleotides, the CDR3 is TGTGCCAGCAGCACTACAGGGAACACCCACGAGCAGTACTTC.